This T cell receptor (beta chain) was captured in a study of blood T cells in healthy people across ages. Germline assignment: CDR1 SGHVS and CDR2 FQNEAQ. V was trimmed by 8 bases and J by 4 bases, leaving 8 bases between them. CDR3 size: 11 residues. A J-beta primer mix and a sample-barcoded 5' primer were used in a second PCR of about 7 to 12 cycles. MiXCR was run by TCRdb on the 5' RACE reads, yielding one entry per CDR3 protein. This sample has roughly 1,800,000 distinct CDR3 sequences, with 49% found just once. The clonotype comes from a woman aged 40 to 50 in good health. The sample taken for sequencing was blood. The chain joins TRBV7-8 to TRBJ1-1; D gene unclear. The CDR3 DNA sequence: TGTGCCAGCCGCCGAACCACTGAAGCTTTCTTT. This gives the protein CASRRTTEAFF.